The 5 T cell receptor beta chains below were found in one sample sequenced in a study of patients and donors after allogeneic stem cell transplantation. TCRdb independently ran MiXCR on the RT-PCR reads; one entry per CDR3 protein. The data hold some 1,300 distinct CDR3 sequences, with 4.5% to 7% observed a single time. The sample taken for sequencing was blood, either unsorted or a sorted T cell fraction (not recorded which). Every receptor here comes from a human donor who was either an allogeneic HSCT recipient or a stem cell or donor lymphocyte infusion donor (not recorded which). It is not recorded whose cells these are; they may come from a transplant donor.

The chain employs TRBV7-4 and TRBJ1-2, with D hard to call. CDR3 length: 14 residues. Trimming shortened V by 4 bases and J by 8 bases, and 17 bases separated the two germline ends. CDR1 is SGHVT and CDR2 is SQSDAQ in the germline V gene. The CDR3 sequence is CASSSTSRMWGYTF. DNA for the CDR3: TGTGCCAGCAGCTCGACATCCAGGATGTGGGGCTACACCTTC.

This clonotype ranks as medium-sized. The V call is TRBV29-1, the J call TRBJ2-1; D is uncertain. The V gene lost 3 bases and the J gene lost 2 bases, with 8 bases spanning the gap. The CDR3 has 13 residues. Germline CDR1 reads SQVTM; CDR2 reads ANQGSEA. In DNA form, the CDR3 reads TGCAGCGTTGAGAGGTCTGCCTACAATGAGCAGTTCTTC. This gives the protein CSVERSAYNEQFF.

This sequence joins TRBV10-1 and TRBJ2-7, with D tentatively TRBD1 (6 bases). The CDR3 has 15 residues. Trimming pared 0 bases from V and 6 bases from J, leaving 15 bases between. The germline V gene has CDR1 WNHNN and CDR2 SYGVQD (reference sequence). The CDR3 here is CASSESGAQALEQYF. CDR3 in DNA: TGCGCCAGCAGTGAGTCGGGGGCCCAAGCTCTCGAGCAGTACTTC.

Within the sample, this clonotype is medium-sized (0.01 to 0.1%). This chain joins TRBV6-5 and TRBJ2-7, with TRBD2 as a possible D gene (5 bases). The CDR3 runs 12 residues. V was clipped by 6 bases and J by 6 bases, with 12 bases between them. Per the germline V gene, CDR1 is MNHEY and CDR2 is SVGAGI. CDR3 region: CASRTSGSEQYF. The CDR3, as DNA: TGTGCCAGCAGGACCTCGGGGAGCGAGCAGTACTTC.

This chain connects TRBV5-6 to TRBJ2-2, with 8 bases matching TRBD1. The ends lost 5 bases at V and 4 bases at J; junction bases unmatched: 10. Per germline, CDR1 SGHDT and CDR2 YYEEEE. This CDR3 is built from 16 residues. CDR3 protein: CASRLWGQEGTGELFF. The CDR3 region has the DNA TGTGCCAGCAGGTTGTGGGGACAGGAGGGCACCGGGGAGCTGTTTTTT. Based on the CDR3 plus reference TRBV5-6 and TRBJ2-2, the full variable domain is DAGVTQSPTHLIKTRGQQVTLRCSPKSGHDTVSWYQQALGQGPQFIFQYYEEEERQRGNFPDRFSGHQFPNYSSELNVNALLLGDSALYLCASRLWGQEGTGELFFGEGSRLTVL.